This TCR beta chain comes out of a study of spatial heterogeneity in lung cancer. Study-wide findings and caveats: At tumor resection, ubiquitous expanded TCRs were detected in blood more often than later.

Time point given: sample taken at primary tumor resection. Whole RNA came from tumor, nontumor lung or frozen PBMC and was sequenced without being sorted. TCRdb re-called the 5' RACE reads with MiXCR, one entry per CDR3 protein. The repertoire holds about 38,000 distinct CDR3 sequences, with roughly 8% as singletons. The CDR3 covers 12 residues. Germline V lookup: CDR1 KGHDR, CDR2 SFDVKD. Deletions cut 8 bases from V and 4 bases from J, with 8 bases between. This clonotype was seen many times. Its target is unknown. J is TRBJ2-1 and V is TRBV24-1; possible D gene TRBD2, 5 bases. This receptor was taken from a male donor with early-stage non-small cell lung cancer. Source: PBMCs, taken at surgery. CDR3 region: CATMDFYNEQFF. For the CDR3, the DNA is TGTGCCACCATGGACTTTTACAATGAGCAGTTCTTC.